This T cell receptor beta chain was captured in a study of blood T cell repertoires in COVID-19. Study-level background: From the United States, Italy and Spain came samples of acute and convalescent COVID-19.

Only one count was recorded for this clone. The length of the CDR3 is 15 residues. Germline V gives CDR1 SEHNR, CDR2 FQNEAQ (reference sequence). Trimming left V 4 bases short and J 3 bases short, with 13 bases between. Authors' analysis steps: Amplification with reference gene primers provided the estimates of nucleated cell counts. Profiling relied on immunoSEQ multiplex PCR, and the TCRdb table lists in-frame clones only, not all of them. V and J calls and clone size come straight from that table; D and trimming were deduced from the DNA. Seen here are about 130,000 clones, 65% to 90% observed once, and the top ten hold under 7%.

The sequenced material came from peripheral blood. This TCR was sampled from a man at least 80 years old with active or convalescent COVID-19. The chain joins TRBV7-9 to TRBJ1-5; a possible D gene is TRBD1 (5 bases). In nucleotides, the CDR3 is TGTGCCAGCAGCTCCCAAGACAGCCTCAATCAGCCCCAGCATTTT. It translates to CASSSQDSLNQPQHF. The complete variable domain, with remaining parts taken from reference TRBV7-9 and TRBJ1-5, reads DTGVSQNPRHKITKRGQNVTFRCDPISEHNRLYWYRQTLGQGPEFLTYFQNEAQLEKSRLLSDRFSAERPKGSFSTLEIQRTEQGDSAMYLCASSSQDSLNQPQHFGDGTRLSIL.